One and the same sample provided the 20 T cell receptor beta chains below, sequenced in a study of cytomegalovirus exposure and HLA in healthy donors. This PCR relied on a set of 60 Vbeta primers and 13 Jbeta primers. The method was immunoSEQ multiplex PCR; TCRdb's version includes in-frame clones alone and lacks a portion of them. The sample lists 150,000 to 200,000 clones; about 81% were seen once. Sample: PBMCs. These receptors originate from a man aged 18 to 30 in good health and CMV-seronegative.

V gene TRBV13 combines with J gene TRBJ2-7; 9 bases are shared with TRBD1. The CDR3 totals 14 residues. Looked up from germline, CDR1 is PRHDT and CDR2 is FYEKMQ (reference sequence). V trimming: 1 base; J trimming: 3 bases; junction bases outside the gene matches: 1. This CDR3 is CASSLEDRGYEQYF. In nucleotides, the CDR3 is TGTGCCAGCAGCTTAGAGGACAGGGGCTACGAGCAGTACTTC. Using reference TRBV13 and TRBJ2-7 for the parts outside the CDR3, the full variable domain is AAGVIQSPRHLIKEKRETATLKCYPIPRHDTVYWYQQGPGQDPQFLISFYEKMQSDKGSIPDRFSAQQFSDYHSELNMSSLELGDSALYFCASSLEDRGYEQYFGPGTRLTVT.

The gene calls are TRBV6-6 and TRBJ1-1; perhaps TRBD1 as D (6 bases). The CDR3 runs to 14 residues. Per the germline V gene, CDR1 is MNHNY and CDR2 is SVGAGI (reference sequence). Trimming cost V 5 bases and J 5 bases, with 15 bases left between them. CDR3 loop: CASSTPHQGTEAFF. The CDR3, as DNA: TGTGCCAGCAGTACCCCCCACCAGGGGACTGAAGCTTTCTTT.

The rearrangement uses TRBV7-9 and TRBJ2-5; D is unclear. The J call may not be correct, given that the DNA end is closer to TRBJ2-7. This CDR3 is built from 13 residues. From germline, CDR1 is SEHNR and CDR2 FQNEAQ (reference sequence). CDR3 DNA: TGTGCCAGCAGCCCACGGTACGCCTACGAGCAGTACTTC. It encodes CASSPRYAYEQYF.

The chain combines TRBV5-1 with TRBJ1-1; D not resolved. Germline CDR1 SGHRS, CDR2 YFSETQ. V was shortened by 0 bases and J by 0 bases, with 9 bases between the two germline ends. CDR3 length equals 15 residues. Here the CDR3 reads CASSLESAMNTEAFF. CDR3 nucleotide sequence: TGCGCCAGCAGCTTGGAGTCAGCGATGAACACTGAAGCTTTCTTT.

This sequence joins TRBV5-8 and TRBJ2-7; 9 positions agree with TRBD1. This CDR3 contains 16 residues. With 4 bases clipped from V and 2 bases from J, the junction kept 10 bases outside the gene matches. Germline CDR1 reads SGHTS; CDR2 reads YDEGEE. CDR3 nucleotide sequence: TGTGCCAGCAGCACGTACCGGGACAGGGACGCCTACGAGCAGTACTTC. This gives the protein CASSTYRDRDAYEQYF.

The chain links TRBV18 to TRBJ2-1, with TRBD2 identical over 11 bases. Germline assignment: CDR1 KGHSH and CDR2 LQKENI. V trimming: 0 bases; J trimming: 2 bases; junction bases outside the gene matches: 3. This CDR3 comprises 17 residues. The CDR3 DNA reads TGTGCCAGCTCACCACCAGGTAGCGGGGGGGCCTACAATGAGCAGTTCTTC. Amino acid sequence: CASSPPGSGGAYNEQFF.

The chain has TRBV9 and TRBJ1-6, with D perhaps matching TRBD1 (5 bases). This CDR3 has 18 residues. Trimming shortened V by 2 bases and J by 5 bases, and 20 bases separated the two germline ends. Looked up from germline, CDR1 is SGDLS and CDR2 is YYNGEE. CDR3 loop: CASSVRPVGEGHNSPLHF. The DNA for the CDR3 is TGTGCCAGCAGCGTCCGACCGGTGGGGGAGGGCCATAATTCACCCCTCCACTTT.

This chain joins TRBV21-1 and TRBJ2-1; the table's D call of TRBD2 was not tested on the DNA. TRBV21-1 is marked as a pseudogene. CDR3 size: 14 residues. CDR3 DNA: TGTGCCAGCATCCTAGCAAGAACCCCCCGTGAGCAGTTCTTC. Translation: CASILARTPREQFF.

The table lists this clone with a few counts. This chain connects TRBV4-1 to TRBJ1-2; 7 nucleotides line up with TRBD1. The J segment lost 5 bases and the V segment lost 4 bases, leaving 4 bases of the junction unmatched. Germline values: CDR1 MGHRA, CDR2 YSYEKL. CDR3 length: 13 amino acids. The CDR3 sequence: CASSRGQIYGYTF. Here the CDR3 DNA reads TGCGCCAGCAGCCGGGGACAGATTTATGGCTACACCTTC.

The rearrangement links TRBV4-1 to TRBJ2-1, with D hard to call. The CDR3 is 14 residues long. Germline lookup yields CDR1 MGHRA and CDR2 YSYEKL. V was clipped by 5 bases and J by 3 bases, with 11 bases between them. CDR3 in amino acids: CASSSPDYYNEQFF. The DNA of the CDR3 is TGCGCCAGCAGCTCCCCAGATTACTACAATGAGCAGTTCTTC.

This clone has only one observation. The J gene is TRBJ1-2, the V gene TRBV20-1; TRBD1 matches at 9 bases. The trim removed 8 bases at V and 10 bases at J, leaving 8 bases unmatched. CDR3 length equals 11 residues. CDR1 and CDR2 from the germline V gene are DFQATT and SNEGSKA (reference sequence). CDR3 coding DNA: TGCAGTCCCGGGACAGGGTCGGCCTACACCTTC. Its translation: CSPGTGSAYTF.

Note on this clone: This sample includes further DNA sequences coding for the same CDR3. The chain uses TRBV7-9 and TRBJ2-7; 9 bases agree with TRBD1. Germline lookup yields CDR1 SEHNR and CDR2 FQNEAQ (reference sequence). The CDR3 runs to 15 residues. The V and J ends lost 5 bases and 4 bases, in that order; junction bases with no gene match: 9. CDR3: CASSLTGTGWYEQYF. The CDR3 DNA reads as TGTGCCAGCAGCCTAACCGGGACAGGGTGGTACGAGCAGTACTTC.

The CDR3 reads CASSILAGGYQETQYF. DNA of the CDR3: TGTGCCAGCAGCATCCTAGCGGGGGGGTACCAAGAGACCCAGTACTTC. V usage is TRBV5-6 and J usage is TRBJ2-5; TRBD2 agrees at 12 bases. CDR1 and CDR2 from the germline V gene are SGHDT and YYEEEE. Trimming at V came to 4 bases and at J to 0 bases, leaving 4 bases not matched to a gene. There are 16 residues in the CDR3.

The sample holds one count of this clone. J is TRBJ2-1 and V is TRBV19, with 9 positions matching TRBD2. Germline V gene data show CDR1 as LNHDA and CDR2 as SQIVND (reference sequence). There are 16 residues in the CDR3. V gave up 8 bases and J gave up 0 bases; unmatched junction bases: 8. The DNA for the CDR3 is TGTGCCAGTCGTAAGACTAGCGGAGACTCCTACAATGAGCAGTTCTTC. It is translated as CASRKTSGDSYNEQFF.

V and J are TRBV6-6 and TRBJ1-1; D is unresolved. The CDR3 spans 13 residues. V was trimmed by 5 bases and J by 0 bases, leaving 7 bases between them. In germline, CDR1 is MNHNY, CDR2 SVGAGI (reference sequence). CDR3 protein: CASSTYMNTEAFF. The CDR3 DNA sequence: TGTGCCAGCAGTACCTATATGAACACTGAAGCTTTCTTT.

This chain joins TRBV4-3 and TRBJ2-5, with TRBD1 as a possible D gene (6 bases). CDR3 length: 15 amino acids. CDR1 and CDR2 (germline): LGHNA, YSLEER. Trimming pared 0 bases from V and 5 bases from J, leaving 13 bases between. CDR3 nucleotides: TGCGCCAGCAGCCAAGATTTACAGGGCGGGGAGACCCAGTACTTC. Translating gives CASSQDLQGGETQYF.

This chain joins TRBV9 and TRBJ2-5; 7 bases are a match to TRBD2. The end of the DNA aligns better with TRBJ2-7, so the J call may be wrong. Germline V gives CDR1 SGDLS, CDR2 YYNGEE. The CDR3 sequence is 15 residues long. For the CDR3, the DNA is TGTGCCAGCAGCCCTACTGGGACTAAGAACTACGAGCAGTACTTC. Translation: CASSPTGTKNYEQYF.

The chain recombines TRBV6-5 with TRBJ2-1, with TRBD2 identical over 12 bases. This CDR3 contains 14 residues. J lost 9 bases, V lost 4 bases, and 4 bases had no gene match. Per germline, CDR1 MNHEY and CDR2 SVGAGI. This chain's CDR3 is CASSWKLAGGEQFF. The CDR3 coding sequence is TGTGCCAGCAGTTGGAAACTAGCGGGAGGTGAGCAGTTCTTC.

This clone has a handful of counts. The CDR3 reads CASSHRIYEQYF. The CDR3 DNA reads TGTGCCAGCAGCCACAGGATCTACGAGCAGTACTTC. The gene calls are TRBV11-2 and TRBJ2-7; D perhaps matches TRBD1 (5 bases). Germline V gene lookup returns CDR1 SGHAT and CDR2 FQNNGV. V was trimmed by 5 bases and J by 3 bases, leaving 8 bases between them. CDR3 length: 12 amino acids. Based on the CDR3 plus reference TRBV11-2 and TRBJ2-7, the full variable domain is EAGVAQSPRYKIIEKRQSVAFWCNPISGHATLYWYQQILGQGPKLLIQFQNNGVVDDSQLPKDRFSAERLKGVDSTLKIQPAKLEDSAVYLCASSHRIYEQYFGPGTRLTVT.

V is TRBV15 and J is TRBJ2-5, with D perhaps TRBD2 (7 bases). Trimming cost V 3 bases and J 2 bases, with 10 bases left between them. The CDR3 sequence is 14 residues long. Germline values: CDR1 LNHNV, CDR2 YYDKDF (reference sequence). CDR3 sequence: CATSSRGGQETQYF. In nucleotides, the CDR3 is TGTGCCACCAGCAGTAGGGGGGGTCAAGAGACCCAGTACTTC.